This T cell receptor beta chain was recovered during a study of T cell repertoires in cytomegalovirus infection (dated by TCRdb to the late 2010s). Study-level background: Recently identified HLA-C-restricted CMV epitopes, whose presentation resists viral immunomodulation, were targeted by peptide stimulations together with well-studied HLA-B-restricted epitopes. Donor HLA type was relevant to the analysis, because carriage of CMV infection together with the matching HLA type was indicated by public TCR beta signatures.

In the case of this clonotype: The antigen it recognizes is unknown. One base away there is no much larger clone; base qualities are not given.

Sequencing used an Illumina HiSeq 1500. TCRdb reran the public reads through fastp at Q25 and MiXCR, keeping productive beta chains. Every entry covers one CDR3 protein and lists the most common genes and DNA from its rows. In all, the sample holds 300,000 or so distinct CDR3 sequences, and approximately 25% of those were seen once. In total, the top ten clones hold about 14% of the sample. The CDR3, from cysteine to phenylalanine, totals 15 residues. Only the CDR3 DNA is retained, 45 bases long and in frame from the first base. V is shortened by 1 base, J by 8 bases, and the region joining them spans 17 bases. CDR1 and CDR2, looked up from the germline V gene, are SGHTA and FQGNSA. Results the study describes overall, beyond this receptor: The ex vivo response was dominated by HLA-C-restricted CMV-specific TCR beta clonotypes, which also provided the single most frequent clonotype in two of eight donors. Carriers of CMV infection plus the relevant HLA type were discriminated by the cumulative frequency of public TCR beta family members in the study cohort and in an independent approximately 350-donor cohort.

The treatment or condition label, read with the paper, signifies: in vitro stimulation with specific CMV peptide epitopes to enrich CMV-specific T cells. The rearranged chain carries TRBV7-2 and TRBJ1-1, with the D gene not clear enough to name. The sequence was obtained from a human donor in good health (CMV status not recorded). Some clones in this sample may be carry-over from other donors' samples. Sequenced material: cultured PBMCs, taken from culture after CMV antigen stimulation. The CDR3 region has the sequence CASSLERSMAAEAFF. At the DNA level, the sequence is TGTGCCAGCAGCTTAGAGCGTTCGATGGCCGCCGAAGCTTTCTTT.